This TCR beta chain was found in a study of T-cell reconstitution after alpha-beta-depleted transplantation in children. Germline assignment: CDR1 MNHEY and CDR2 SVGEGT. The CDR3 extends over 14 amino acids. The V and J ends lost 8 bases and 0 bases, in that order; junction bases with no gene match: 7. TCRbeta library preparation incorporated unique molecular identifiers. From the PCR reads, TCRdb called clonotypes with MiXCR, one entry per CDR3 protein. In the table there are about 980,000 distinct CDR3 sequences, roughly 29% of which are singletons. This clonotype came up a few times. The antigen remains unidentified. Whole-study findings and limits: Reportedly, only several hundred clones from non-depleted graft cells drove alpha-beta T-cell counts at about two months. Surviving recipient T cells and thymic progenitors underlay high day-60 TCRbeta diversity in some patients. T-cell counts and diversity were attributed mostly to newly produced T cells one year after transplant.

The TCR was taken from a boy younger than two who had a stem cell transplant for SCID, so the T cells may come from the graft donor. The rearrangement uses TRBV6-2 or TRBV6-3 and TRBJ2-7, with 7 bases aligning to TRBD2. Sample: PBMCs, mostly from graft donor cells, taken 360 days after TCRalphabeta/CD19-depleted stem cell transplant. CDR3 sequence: CASRGGALSYEQYF. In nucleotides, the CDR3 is TGTGCCAGCCGGGGAGGGGCCCTCTCCTACGAGCAGTACTTC.